This T cell receptor beta chain was identified in a study of blood T cell repertoires in COVID-19. Generated by immunoSEQ multiplex PCR, the TCRdb table keeps only in-frame clones and is missing some. The data show approximately 270,000 clones, approximately 86% seen once. Sequencing was done on a sample of peripheral blood. The receptor was isolated from a man aged 35 to 55 with active or convalescent COVID-19.

CDR3 DNA sequence: TGTGCCAGCAGTTACACCCAAACTTCCTTCAATCCACCCCTCCACTTT. Protein: CASSYTQTSFNPPLHF. The chain joins TRBV6-5 to TRBJ1-6; D is ambiguous. The length of the CDR3 is 16 residues. Germline values: CDR1 MNHEY, CDR2 SVGAGI. V lost 2 bases, J lost 11 bases, and 19 bases lay in between.